This T cell receptor (beta chain) was found in a study of shared clonotypes between healthy human individuals. Study-wide results and limits: In four donors, around 5.5% of naive CD4 clonotypes appeared in common.

The CDR3 sequence is 14 residues long. The V gene lost 0 bases and the J gene lost 0 bases, with 7 bases spanning the gap. The germline gives CDR1 SGDLS, CDR2 YYNGEE. About this clone: Its cognate antigen is unknown. The same CDR3 also results from other DNA sequences found in this sample.

Deep was the level used in running the assay. Only in-frame clones appear in the TCRdb table, and some are missing; sequencing was by immunoSEQ multiplex PCR. The table has about 2.1 million clones, about 93% seen once; the top ten hold roughly 1.7%. CD45RO-negative, CCR7-positively selected cells formed the naive CD8 fraction, excluding terminally differentiated effector memory CD45RA+ cells. The donor population consisted of healthy HIV-negative adults with no recent acute infections or vaccinations. This clonotype was obtained from a man aged 18 to 29 in good health. Some clones in this sample may be carry-over from other donors' samples. Sequenced input: naive CD8+ T cells from PBMCs. The gene calls are TRBV9 and TRBJ2-7; no clear D. CDR3 protein: CASSVGRTSYEQYF. For the CDR3, the DNA is TGTGCCAGCAGCGTAGGCCGGACCTCCTACGAGCAGTACTTC.